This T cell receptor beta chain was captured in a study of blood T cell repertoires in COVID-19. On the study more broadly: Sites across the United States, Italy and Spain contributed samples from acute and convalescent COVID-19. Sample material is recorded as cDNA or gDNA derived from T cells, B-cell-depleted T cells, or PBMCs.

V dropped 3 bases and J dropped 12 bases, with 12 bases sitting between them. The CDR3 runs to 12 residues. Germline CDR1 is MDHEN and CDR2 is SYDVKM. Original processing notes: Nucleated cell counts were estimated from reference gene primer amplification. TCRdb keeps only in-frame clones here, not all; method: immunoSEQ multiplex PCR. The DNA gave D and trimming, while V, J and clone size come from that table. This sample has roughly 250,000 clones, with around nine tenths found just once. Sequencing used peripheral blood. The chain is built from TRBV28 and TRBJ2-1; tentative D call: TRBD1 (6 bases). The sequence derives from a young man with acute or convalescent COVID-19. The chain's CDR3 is CASSLGHLGQFF. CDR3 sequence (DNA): TGTGCCAGCAGTTTGGGACACTTAGGGCAGTTCTTC.